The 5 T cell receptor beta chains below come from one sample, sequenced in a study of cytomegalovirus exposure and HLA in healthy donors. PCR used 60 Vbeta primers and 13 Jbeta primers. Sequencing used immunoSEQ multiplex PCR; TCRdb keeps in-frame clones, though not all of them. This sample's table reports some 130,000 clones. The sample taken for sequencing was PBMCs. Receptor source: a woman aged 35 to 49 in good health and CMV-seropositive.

This CDR3 is CASSPWTVKDTEAFF. The CDR3 DNA follows: TGTGCCAGCTCACCTTGGACAGTGAAGGACACTGAAGCTTTCTTT. The chain has TRBV18 and TRBJ1-1, with TRBD1 as a possible D gene (6 bases). From germline, CDR1 is KGHSH and CDR2 LQKENI. The CDR3 is made up of 15 amino acids. V lost 3 bases to trimming and J lost 3 bases, with 14 bases between them.

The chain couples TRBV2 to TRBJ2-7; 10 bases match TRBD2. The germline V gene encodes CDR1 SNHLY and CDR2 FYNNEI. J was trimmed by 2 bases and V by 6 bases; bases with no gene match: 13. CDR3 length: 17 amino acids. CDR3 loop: CASSQGSSGRMAYEQYF. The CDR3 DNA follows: TGTGCCAGCAGCCAAGGGTCTAGCGGGAGAATGGCCTACGAGCAGTACTTC.

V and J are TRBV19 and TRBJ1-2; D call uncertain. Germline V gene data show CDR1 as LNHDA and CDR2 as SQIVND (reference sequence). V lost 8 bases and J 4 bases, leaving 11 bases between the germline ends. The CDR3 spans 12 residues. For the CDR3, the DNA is TGTGCCAGTTTGAGGGTTGCCTATGGCTACACCTTC. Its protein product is CASLRVAYGYTF.

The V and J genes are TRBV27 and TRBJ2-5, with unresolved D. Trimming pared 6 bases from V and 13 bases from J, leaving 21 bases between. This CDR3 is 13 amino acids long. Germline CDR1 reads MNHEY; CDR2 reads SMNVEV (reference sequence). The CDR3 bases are TGTGCCAGCAGCCCCCCTGATTCGGCTCAGCGGTACTTC. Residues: CASSPPDSAQRYF.

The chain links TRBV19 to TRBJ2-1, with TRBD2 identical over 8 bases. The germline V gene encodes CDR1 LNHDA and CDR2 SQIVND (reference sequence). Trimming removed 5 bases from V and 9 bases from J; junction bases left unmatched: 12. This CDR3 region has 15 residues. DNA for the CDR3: TGTGCCAGTAGTGGGTGGGGAGCGGGAGCAATTGAGCAGTTCTTC. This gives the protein CASSGWGAGAIEQFF.